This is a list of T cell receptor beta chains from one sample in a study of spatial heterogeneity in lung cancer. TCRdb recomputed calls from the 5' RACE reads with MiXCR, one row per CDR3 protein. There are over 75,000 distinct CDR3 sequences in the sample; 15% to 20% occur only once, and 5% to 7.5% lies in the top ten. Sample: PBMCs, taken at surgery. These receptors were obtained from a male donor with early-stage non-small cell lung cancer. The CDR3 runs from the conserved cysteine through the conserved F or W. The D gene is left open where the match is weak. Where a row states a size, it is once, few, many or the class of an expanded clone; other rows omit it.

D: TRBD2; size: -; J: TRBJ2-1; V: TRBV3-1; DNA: TGTGCCAGCAGCCAAGGCCCTAGCGGGGCCTCCTACAATGAGCAGTTCTTC; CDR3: CASSQGPSGASYNEQFF
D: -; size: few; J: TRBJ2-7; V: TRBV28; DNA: TGTGCCAACAGTTTAGGCTCCTACCCCTACGAGCAGTACTTC; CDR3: CANSLGSYPYEQYF
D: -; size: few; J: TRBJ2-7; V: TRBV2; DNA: TGTGCCAGCAGTCAACCGACGGGGAAGATCGAGTACGAGCAGTACTTC; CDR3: CASSQPTGKIEYEQYF
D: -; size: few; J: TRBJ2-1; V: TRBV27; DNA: TGTGCCAGCAGTTTTCTCGGGTCTGGTGCCAACTCCTACAATGAGCAGTTCTTC; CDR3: CASSFLGSGANSYNEQFF
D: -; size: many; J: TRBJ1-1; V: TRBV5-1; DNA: TGCGCCAGCAGTCAGGGGCTGACTGAAGCTTTCTTT; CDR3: CASSQGLTEAFF
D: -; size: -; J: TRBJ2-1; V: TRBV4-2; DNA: TGTGCCAGCAGCCAAGAGGGAGCGGAGCACAATGAGCAGTTCTTC; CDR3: CASSQEGAEHNEQFF
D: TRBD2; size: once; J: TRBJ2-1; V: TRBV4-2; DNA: TGTGCCAGCAGCCAAGATCCACTAGCGGGAGGGCCGGGTGAGCAGTTCTTC; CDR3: CASSQDPLAGGPGEQFF
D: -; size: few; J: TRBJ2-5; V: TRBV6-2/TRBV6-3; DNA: TGTGCCAGCAGTTACGTCGGGGAGACCCAGTACTTC; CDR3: CASSYVGETQYF
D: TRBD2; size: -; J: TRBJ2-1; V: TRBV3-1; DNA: TGTGCCAGCAGAGTAGCGGGGGTCTATGAGCAGTTCTTC; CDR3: CASRVAGVYEQFF
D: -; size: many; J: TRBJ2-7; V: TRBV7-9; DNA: TGTGCCAGCAGTTTCTTCCAGGGAGCCTACGAGCAGTACTTC; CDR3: CASSFFQGAYEQYF
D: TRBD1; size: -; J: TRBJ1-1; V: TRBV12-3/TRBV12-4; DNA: TGTGCCAGCAGTCCCAGGGCAGGGGGCTTCGGTACTGAAGCTTTCTTT; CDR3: CASSPRAGGFGTEAFF
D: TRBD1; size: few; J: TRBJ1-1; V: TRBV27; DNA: TGTGCCAGCAGCCCCGGACAGGGACCCATGAACACTGAAGCTTTCTTT; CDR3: CASSPGQGPMNTEAFF
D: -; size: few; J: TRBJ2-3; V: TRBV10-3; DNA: TGTGCCATCAAGGGAGGCACAGATACGCAGTATTTT; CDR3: CAIKGGTDTQYF
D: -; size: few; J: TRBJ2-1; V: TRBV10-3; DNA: TGTGCCATCAGCTTTCAGGAAGACAATGAGCAGTTCTTC; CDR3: CAISFQEDNEQFF
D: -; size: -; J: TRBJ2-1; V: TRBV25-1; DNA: TGTGCCAGCAGTGGTGGCAGGGCTTCCTACAATGAGCAGTTCTTC; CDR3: CASSGGRASYNEQFF
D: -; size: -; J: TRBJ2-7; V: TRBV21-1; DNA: TGTGCCAGCAGCAAGGCAACCGATAGCTCCTACGAGCAGTACTTC; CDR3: CASSKATDSSYEQYF
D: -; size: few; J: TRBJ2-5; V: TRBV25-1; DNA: TGTGCCAGCAGTGATGAGGGCTGGGAGACCCAGTACTTC; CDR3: CASSDEGWETQYF
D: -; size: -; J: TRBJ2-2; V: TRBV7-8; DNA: TGTGCCAGCAGCCCCAGGGAGGCCGGGGAGCTGTTTTTT; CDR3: CASSPREAGELFF
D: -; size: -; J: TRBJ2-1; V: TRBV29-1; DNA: TGTAGCGCCGGCCGGGGTCCCGCCGAGCAGTTCTTC; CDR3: CSAGRGPAEQFF
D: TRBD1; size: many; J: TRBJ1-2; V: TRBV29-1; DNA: TGCAGCGTGTGGACAGGGGAGGGCTACACCTTC; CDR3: CSVWTGEGYTF
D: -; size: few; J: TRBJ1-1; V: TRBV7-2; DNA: TGTGCCAGCAGCTTAGGTATGTTGAGAGACACTGAAGCTTTCTTT; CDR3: CASSLGMLRDTEAFF
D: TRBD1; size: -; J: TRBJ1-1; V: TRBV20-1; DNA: TGCAGTGCTAGGAGGGACAGCTTGAACACTGAAGCTTTCTTT; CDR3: CSARRDSLNTEAFF
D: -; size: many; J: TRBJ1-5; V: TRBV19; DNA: TGTGCCAGTAGTGGCACCCGGGTCCTTAGCAATCAGCCCCAGCATTTT; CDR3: CASSGTRVLSNQPQHF
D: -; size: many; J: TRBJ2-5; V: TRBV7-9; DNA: TGTGCCAGCAGCTTATCCCCCCAAGAGACCCAGTACTTC; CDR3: CASSLSPQETQYF
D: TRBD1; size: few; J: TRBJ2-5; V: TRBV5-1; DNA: TGCGCCAGCAGCCGAGGACAGGGGGAAGAGACCCAGTACTTC; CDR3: CASSRGQGEETQYF
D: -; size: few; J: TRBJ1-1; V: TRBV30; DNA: TGTGCCTGGAGACCAGGGGACACTGAAGCTTTCTTT; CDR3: CAWRPGDTEAFF
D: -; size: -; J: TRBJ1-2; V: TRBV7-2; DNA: TGTGCCAGCAGCCCAGATTACTATGGCTACACCTTC; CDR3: CASSPDYYGYTF
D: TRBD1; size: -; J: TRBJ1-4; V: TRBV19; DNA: TGTGCCAGTAGCCTCGGGACAGGGTGGGAAAAACTGTTTTTT; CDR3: CASSLGTGWEKLFF
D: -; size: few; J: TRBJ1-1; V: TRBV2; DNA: TGTGCCAGCAGTCTAGAAACGAAAACTGAAGCTTTCTTT; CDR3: CASSLETKTEAFF
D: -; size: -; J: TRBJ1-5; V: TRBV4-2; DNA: TGTGCCAGCAGCCAAGATTTAGGGCCGGGTCAGCCCCAGCATTTT; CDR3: CASSQDLGPGQPQHF
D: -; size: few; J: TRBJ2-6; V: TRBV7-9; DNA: TGTGCCAGCAGCGAGGGTATAGGGGCCAACGTCCTGACTTTC; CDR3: CASSEGIGANVLTF
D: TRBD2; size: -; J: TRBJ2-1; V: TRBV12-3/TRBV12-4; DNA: TGTGCCAGCAGAATGGGGGGGGACAATGAGCAGTTCTTC; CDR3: CASRMGGDNEQFF
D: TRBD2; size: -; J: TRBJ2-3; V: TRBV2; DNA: TGTGCCAGCAGTTTACTAGCGGGAGCCACAGATACGCAGTATTTT; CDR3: CASSLLAGATDTQYF
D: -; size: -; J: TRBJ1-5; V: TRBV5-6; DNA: TGTGCCAGCAGCCGTATGGTCCAGGATAATCAGCCCCAGCATTTT; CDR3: CASSRMVQDNQPQHF
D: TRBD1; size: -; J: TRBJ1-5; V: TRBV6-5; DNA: TGTGCCAGCAGTTCAAGCCGGGACAGGAATCAGCCCCAGCATTTT; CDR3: CASSSSRDRNQPQHF
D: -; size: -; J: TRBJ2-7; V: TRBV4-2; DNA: TGTGCCAGCAGCGCCGACCACAGGGAAACCTACGAGCAGTACTTC; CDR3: CASSADHRETYEQYF
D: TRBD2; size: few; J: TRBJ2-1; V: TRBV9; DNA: TGTGCCAGCAGCGCTCTAGCGGAAAGCCACAATGAGCAGTTCTTC; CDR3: CASSALAESHNEQFF
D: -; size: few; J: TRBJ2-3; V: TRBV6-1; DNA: TGTGCCAGCAGTCCGCCCCGGTTGGGCACAGATACGCAGTATTTT; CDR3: CASSPPRLGTDTQYF
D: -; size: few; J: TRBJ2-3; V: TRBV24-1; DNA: TGTGCCACCAGTGCCCCAGGGTCAGATACGCAGTATTTT; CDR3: CATSAPGSDTQYF